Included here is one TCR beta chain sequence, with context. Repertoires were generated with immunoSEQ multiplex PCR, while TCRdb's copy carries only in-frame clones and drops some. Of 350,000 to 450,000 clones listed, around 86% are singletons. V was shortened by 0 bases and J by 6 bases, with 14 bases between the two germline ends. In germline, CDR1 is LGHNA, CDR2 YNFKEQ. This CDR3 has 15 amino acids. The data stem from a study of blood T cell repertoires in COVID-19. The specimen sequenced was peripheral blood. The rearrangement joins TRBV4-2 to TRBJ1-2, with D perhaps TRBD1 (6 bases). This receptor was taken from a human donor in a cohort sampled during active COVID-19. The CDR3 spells CASSQEGGRLHGYTF. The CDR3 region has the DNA TGTGCCAGCAGCCAAGAAGGGGGACGCCTGCATGGCTACACCTTC.